The clone carrying this T cell receptor beta chain appeared many times. TCRdb reprocessed the RT-PCR reads via MiXCR and lists one record per CDR3 protein. The table shows around 570,000 distinct CDR3 sequences, with 7.6% occurring only once. These data belong to a study of response to subunit inactivated influenza vaccine. The CDR3 loop spans 18 amino acids. J was trimmed by 2 bases and V by 1 base; bases with no gene match: 14. Looked up from germline, CDR1 is SGHAT and CDR2 is FQDESV (reference sequence). The chain couples TRBV11-1 to TRBJ2-7; 7 bases fit TRBD2. Specimen: PBMCs from blood, collected roughly 24 months after vaccination. The receptor comes from a man aged 45-69 years who received an inactivated influenza vaccine. The CDR3 coding sequence is TGTGCCAGCAGCTTAGGGGTTTCGGGACTACGTACGACCTACGAGCAGTACTTC. It yields the protein CASSLGVSGLRTTYEQYF.